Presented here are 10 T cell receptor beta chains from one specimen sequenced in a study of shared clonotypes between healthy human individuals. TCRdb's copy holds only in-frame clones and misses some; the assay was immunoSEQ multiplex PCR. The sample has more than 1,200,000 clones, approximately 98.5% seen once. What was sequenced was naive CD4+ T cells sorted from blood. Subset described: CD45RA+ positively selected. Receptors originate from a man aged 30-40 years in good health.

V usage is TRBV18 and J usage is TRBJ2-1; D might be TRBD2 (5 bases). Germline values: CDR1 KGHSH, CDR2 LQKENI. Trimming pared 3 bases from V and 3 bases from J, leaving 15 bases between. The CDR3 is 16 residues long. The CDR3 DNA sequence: TGTGCCAGCTCACCCCGGGGTAGCAGAGACTACAATGAGCAGTTCTTC. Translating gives CASSPRGSRDYNEQFF.

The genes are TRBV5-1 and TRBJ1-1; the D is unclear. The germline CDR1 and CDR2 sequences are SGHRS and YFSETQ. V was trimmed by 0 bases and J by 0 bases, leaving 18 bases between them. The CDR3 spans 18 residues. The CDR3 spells CASSLVTGPTLMNTEAFF. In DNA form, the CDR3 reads TGCGCCAGCAGCTTGGTAACGGGCCCAACACTAATGAACACTGAAGCTTTCTTT.

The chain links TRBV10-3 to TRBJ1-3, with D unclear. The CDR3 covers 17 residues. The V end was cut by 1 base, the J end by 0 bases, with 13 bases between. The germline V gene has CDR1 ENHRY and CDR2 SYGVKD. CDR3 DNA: TGTGCCATCAGTGAGTTTTCGTCTCCGAGCTCTGGAAACACCATATATTTT. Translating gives CAISEFSSPSSGNTIYF.

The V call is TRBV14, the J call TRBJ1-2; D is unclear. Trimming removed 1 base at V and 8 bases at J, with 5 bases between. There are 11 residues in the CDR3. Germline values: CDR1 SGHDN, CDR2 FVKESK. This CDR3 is CASSQGRGYTF. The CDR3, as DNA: TGTGCCAGCAGCCAAGGTCGGGGCTACACCTTC.

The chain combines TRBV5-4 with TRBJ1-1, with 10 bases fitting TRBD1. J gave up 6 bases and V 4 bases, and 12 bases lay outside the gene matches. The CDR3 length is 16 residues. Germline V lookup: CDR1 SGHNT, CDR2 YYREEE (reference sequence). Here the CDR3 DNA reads TGTGCCAGCAGCCCTGGGGGGACAGGGGCTGGCGCTGAAGCTTTCTTT. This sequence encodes CASSPGGTGAGAEAFF. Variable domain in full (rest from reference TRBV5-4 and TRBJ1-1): ETGVTQSPTHLIKTRGQQVTLRCSSQSGHNTVSWYQQALGQGPQFIFQYYREEENGRGNFPPRFSGLQFPNYSSELNVNALELDDSALYLCASSPGGTGAGAEAFFGQGTRLTVV.

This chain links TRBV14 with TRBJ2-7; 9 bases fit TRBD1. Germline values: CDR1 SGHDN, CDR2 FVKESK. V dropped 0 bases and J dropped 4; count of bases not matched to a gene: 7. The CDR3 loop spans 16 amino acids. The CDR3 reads CASSQEGGQGYYEQYF. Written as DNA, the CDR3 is TGTGCCAGCAGCCAAGAAGGGGGACAGGGATATTACGAGCAGTACTTC.

CDR3 region: CASSLEGELYNEQFF. The CDR3 nucleotides read TGTGCCAGCAGCCTCGAAGGGGAGTTATACAATGAGCAGTTCTTC. V usage is TRBV6-4 and J usage is TRBJ2-1; D assignment may be TRBD1 or TRBD2 (5 bases each). The CDR3 totals 15 residues. Germline CDR1 reads MRHNA; CDR2 reads SNTAGT. V dropped 6 bases and J dropped 4 bases, with 16 bases sitting between them.

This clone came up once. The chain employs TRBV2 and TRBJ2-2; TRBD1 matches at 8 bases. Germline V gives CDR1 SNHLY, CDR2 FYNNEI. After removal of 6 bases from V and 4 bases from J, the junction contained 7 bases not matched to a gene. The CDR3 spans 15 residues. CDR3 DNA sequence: TGTGCCAGCAGAAACGACAGGGGCGGCACCGGGGAGCTGTTTTTT. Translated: CASRNDRGGTGELFF.

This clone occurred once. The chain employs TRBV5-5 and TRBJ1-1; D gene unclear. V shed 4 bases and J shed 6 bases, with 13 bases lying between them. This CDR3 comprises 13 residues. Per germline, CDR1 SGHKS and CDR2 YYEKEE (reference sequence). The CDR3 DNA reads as TGTGCCAGCAGCACCACGAGGTTGGCTGAAGCTTTCTTT. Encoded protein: CASSTTRLAEAFF. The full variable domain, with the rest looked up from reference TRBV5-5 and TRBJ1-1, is DAGVTQSPTHLIKTRGQQVTLRCSPISGHKSVSWYQQVLGQGPQFIFQYYEKEERGRGNFPDRFSARQFPNYSSELNVNALLLGDSALYLCASSTTRLAEAFFGQGTRLTVV.

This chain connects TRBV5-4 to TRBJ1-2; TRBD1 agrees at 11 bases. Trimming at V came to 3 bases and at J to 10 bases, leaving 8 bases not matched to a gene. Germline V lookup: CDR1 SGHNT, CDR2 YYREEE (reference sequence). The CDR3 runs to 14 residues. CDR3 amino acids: CASSSTRTGGYYTF. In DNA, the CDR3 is TGTGCCAGCAGCTCAACCAGGACAGGGGGCTACTACACCTTC.